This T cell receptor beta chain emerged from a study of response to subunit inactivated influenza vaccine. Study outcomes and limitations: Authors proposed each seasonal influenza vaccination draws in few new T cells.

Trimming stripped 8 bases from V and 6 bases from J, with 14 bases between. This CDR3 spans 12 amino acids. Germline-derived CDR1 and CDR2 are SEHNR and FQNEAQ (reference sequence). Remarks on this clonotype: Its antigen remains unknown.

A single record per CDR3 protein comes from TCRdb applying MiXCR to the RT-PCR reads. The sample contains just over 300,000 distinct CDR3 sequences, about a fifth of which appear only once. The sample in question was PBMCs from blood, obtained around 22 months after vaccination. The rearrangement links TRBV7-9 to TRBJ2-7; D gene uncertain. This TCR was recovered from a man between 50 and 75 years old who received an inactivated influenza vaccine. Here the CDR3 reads CASLSGFGEQYF. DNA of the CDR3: TGTGCCAGCCTTTCTGGCTTTGGCGAGCAGTACTTC.